These 13 T cell receptor beta chains came from one sample sequenced in a study of PD-L1 blockade in urothelial cancer. The time point denotes: peripheral blood 6 weeks after treatment start. Profiling relied on immunoSEQ multiplex PCR, and the TCRdb table lists in-frame clones only, not all of them. The sample carries some 120,000 clones, roughly 89% recorded once. The specimen comprised PBMCs, sampled around atezolizumab (anti-PD-L1) treatment. All receptors derive from a man between 60 and 70 years old with urothelial cancer.

CDR3 protein: CASSPMTGSYGYTF. DNA of the CDR3: TGTGCCAGCTCCCCCATGACAGGGTCCTATGGCTACACCTTC. V gene TRBV18 combines with J gene TRBJ1-2, with 7 positions matching TRBD1. CDR1 and CDR2 (germline): KGHSH, LQKENI. The CDR3 is made up of 14 amino acids. V trimming: 6 bases; J trimming: 4 bases; junction bases outside the gene matches: 8.

The sample holds a few counts of this clone. The chain recombines TRBV18 with TRBJ2-7, with D unclear. Trimming cost V 2 bases and J 3 bases, with 5 bases left between them. The CDR3 contains 12 residues. CDR1 is KGHSH and CDR2 is LQKENI in the germline V gene. The CDR3 DNA reads as TGTGCCAGCTCACCAGATAGCTACGAGCAGTACTTC. This gives the protein CASSPDSYEQYF.

The chain has TRBV28 and TRBJ2-7; D possibly corresponds to TRBD2 (6 bases). V was pared by 4 bases and J by 2 bases, with 15 bases between. Looked up from germline, CDR1 is MDHEN and CDR2 is SYDVKM. There are 15 residues in the CDR3. This CDR3 is CASSSPGERAYEQYF. CDR3 DNA sequence: TGTGCCAGCAGTTCCCCGGGGGAGAGGGCCTACGAGCAGTACTTC.

V and J are TRBV9 and TRBJ1-1; D remains ambiguous. The CDR3 consists of 15 residues. Trimming removed 1 base from V and 4 bases from J, with 14 bases in between. Germline CDR1 SGDLS, CDR2 YYNGEE. The CDR3 spells CASSVSGREGTEAFF. The CDR3 DNA reads TGTGCCAGCAGCGTATCGGGGAGGGAGGGCACTGAAGCTTTCTTT.

The V gene is TRBV5-4, the J gene TRBJ2-1; 16 bases agree with TRBD2. With V trimmed by 4 bases and J by 2 bases, 9 bases remained unmatched. CDR1 SGHNT and CDR2 YYREEE come from the germline V gene (reference sequence). This CDR3 region has 19 residues. CDR3 nucleotides: TGTGCCAGCAGCCCCCGGGGGACTAGCGGGAGGGGGACCTACAATGAGCAGTTCTTC. Its translation: CASSPRGTSGRGTYNEQFF.

The chain is built from TRBV11-2 and TRBJ2-5; D might be TRBD1 (5 bases). CDR1 and CDR2 from the germline V gene are SGHAT and FQNNGV. The CDR3 is made up of 15 amino acids. V was clipped by 3 bases and J by 1 base, with 12 bases between them. The CDR3 here is CASSFRQGAQETQYF. The CDR3 DNA sequence: TGTGCCAGCAGCTTCCGCCAGGGCGCCCAAGAGACCCAGTACTTC.

The rearrangement links TRBV2 to TRBJ1-1; no definite D call. Germline V lookup: CDR1 SNHLY, CDR2 FYNNEI. V lost 7 bases to trimming and J lost 6 bases, with 12 bases between them. The CDR3 sequence is 12 residues long. The CDR3: CASKEIIAEAFF. The CDR3 DNA reads as TGTGCCAGCAAAGAGATTATAGCTGAAGCTTTCTTT. Together with reference TRBV2 and TRBJ1-1, the CDR3 gives the full variable domain: EPEVTQTPSHQVTQMGQEVILRCVPISNHLYFYWYRQILGQKVEFLVSFYNNEISEKSEIFDDQFSVERPDGSNFTLKIRSTKLEDSAMYFCASKEIIAEAFFGQGTRLTVV.

The chain has TRBV28 and TRBJ1-5; possible D gene TRBD1, 6 bases. The CDR3 is made up of 17 amino acids. V was cut by 3 bases and J by 6 bases, with 21 bases left in between. CDR1 is MDHEN and CDR2 is SYDVKM in the germline V gene. CDR3 bases: TGTGCCAGCAGTTTCCTTGGGGGCGAGTTTGCACGTCAGCCCCAGCATTTT. Its translation is CASSFLGGEFARQPQHF.

The chain couples TRBV28 to TRBJ1-2; 8 nucleotides match TRBD1. The V segment lost 0 bases and the J segment 2 bases; nucleotides outside the gene matches: 5. The length of the CDR3 is 16 residues. CDR1 and CDR2 from the germline V gene are MDHEN and SYDVKM. CDR3 DNA sequence: TGTGCCAGCAGTTTATGGGGACAGGCGACAAACTATGGCTACACCTTC. It yields the protein CASSLWGQATNYGYTF.

The chain joins TRBV5-1 to TRBJ2-5, with unresolved D. V was cut by 0 bases and J by 3 bases, with 3 bases left in between. The CDR3 sequence is 12 residues long. Germline lookup yields CDR1 SGHRS and CDR2 YFSETQ. The CDR3 DNA reads as TGCGCCAGCAGCTTGGCAGAAGAGACCCAGTACTTC. It specifies CASSLAEETQYF. Based on the CDR3 plus reference TRBV5-1 and TRBJ2-5, the full variable domain is KAGVTQTPRYLIKTRGQQVTLSCSPISGHRSVSWYQQTPGQGLQFLFEYFSETQRNKGNFPGRFSGRQFSNSRSEMNVSTLELGDSALYLCASSLAEETQYFGPGTRLLVL.

The table lists this clone with a few counts. The chain carries TRBV5-4 and TRBJ2-7, with TRBD1 matching over 10 bases. Trimming at V came to 10 bases and at J to 4 bases, leaving 8 bases not matched to a gene. Germline assignment: CDR1 SGHNT and CDR2 YYREEE (reference sequence). This CDR3 contains 13 residues. The CDR3 nucleotides are TGTGCCGTTAGAGACAGGGGGCTATACGAGCAGTACTTC. Protein sequence: CAVRDRGLYEQYF.

This clone was seen once. The V call is TRBV12-5, the J call TRBJ2-3, with 7 bases identical to TRBD1. V lost 0 bases to trimming and J lost 2 bases; unmatched junction nucleotides: 2. The CDR3 contains 15 residues. The V gene's germline CDR1 is LGHNT and CDR2 FRNRAP. CDR3 residues: CASGLVGGATDTQYF. CDR3 in DNA: TGTGCTAGTGGTTTGGTAGGGGGCGCCACAGATACGCAGTATTTT. The whole variable domain, remainder taken from reference TRBV12-5 and TRBJ2-3, is DARVTQTPRHKVTEMGQEVTMRCQPILGHNTVFWYRQTMMQGLELLAYFRNRAPLDDSGMPKDRFSAEMPDATLATLKIQPSEPRDSAVYFCASGLVGGATDTQYFGPGTRLTVL.

This chain joins TRBV2 and TRBJ2-5; D is perhaps TRBD1 (7 bases). Germline CDR1 reads SNHLY; CDR2 reads FYNNEI. The germline V and J ends were trimmed by 6 bases and 2 bases, with 13 bases remaining between them. The CDR3 contains 14 residues. CDR3 sequence (DNA): TGTGCCAGCAGGCGGGACAGAACGCAAGAGACCCAGTACTTC. Its protein is CASRRDRTQETQYF.